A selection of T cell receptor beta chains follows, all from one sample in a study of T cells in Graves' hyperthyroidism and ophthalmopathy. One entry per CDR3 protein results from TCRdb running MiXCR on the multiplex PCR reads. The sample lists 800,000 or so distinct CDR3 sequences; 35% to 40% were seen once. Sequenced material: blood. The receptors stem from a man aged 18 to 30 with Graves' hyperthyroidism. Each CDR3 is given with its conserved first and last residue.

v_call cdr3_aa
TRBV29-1 CSVGRPNEKLFF
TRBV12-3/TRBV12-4 CASSFTAQGAVGYTF
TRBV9 CASSASSGSHEQYF
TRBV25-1 CASSKTDRDTKAFF
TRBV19 CASSPVRQGHTEAFF
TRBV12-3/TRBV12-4 CASSGTANSYEQYF
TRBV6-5 CASSYFGVNVLTF
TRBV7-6 CASSLNQGTDGYTF
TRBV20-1 CSARGGRTQYF
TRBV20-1 CSARDGTGAYYGYTF
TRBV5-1 CASSRGGQDEQYF
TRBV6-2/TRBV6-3 CASSYSDREDEKLFF
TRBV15 CATSRGDTSYEQYF
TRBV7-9 CASSFLGETQYF
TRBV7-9 CASSSGSNLQETQYF
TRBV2 CARRGDSNTGELFF
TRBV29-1 CSVAGWDRGQGTQYF
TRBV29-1 CSVESTSGLTGELFF
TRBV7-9 CASSSETWGSNSPLHF
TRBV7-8 CASSLEAGVYEQYF
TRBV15 CATSRALGGSTEAFF
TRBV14 CASSQDKTLYTGELFF
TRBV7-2 CASSQQWTNTEAFF
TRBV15 CATSGEGSANEKLFF
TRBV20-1 CSARGVAGYEQYF
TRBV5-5 CASSLDRTIGELFF
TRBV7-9 CASSPSGTANEKLFF
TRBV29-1 CSGQPWTGGEKLFF
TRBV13 CASSPRTGERNTEAFF
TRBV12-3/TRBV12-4 CASSSGMSSYEQYF
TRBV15 CATSRGGQINEKLFF
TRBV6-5 CASREQGKETQYF
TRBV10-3 CAISESTGGPNTEAFF
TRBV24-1 CASSDLGLNEKLFF
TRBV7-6 CASSLANSGRAGELFF
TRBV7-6 CASSGGQGGSEAFF